The 28 T cell receptor beta chains in this list originate from one sample, sequenced in a study of cytomegalovirus exposure and HLA in healthy donors. Both 60 Vbeta primers and 13 Jbeta primers went into the PCR. Assay: immunoSEQ multiplex PCR; the TCRdb copy retains only in-frame clones and omits some. The sample has roughly 250,000 clones, just under 85% seen once. The sample was PBMCs. All receptors come from a middle-aged woman in good health and CMV-seropositive.

The rearrangement links TRBV29-1 to TRBJ2-7; no clear D gene. V gave up 4 bases and J gave up 4 bases, with 8 bases separating them. The CDR3 extends over 11 amino acids. Per germline, CDR1 SQVTM and CDR2 ANQGSEA. CDR3: CSVARSYEQYF. The CDR3 DNA is TGCAGCGTTGCGAGGTCATACGAGCAGTACTTC.

The chain carries TRBV7-9 and TRBJ1-2, with no clear D. Germline V gene data show CDR1 as SEHNR and CDR2 as FQNEAQ (reference sequence). The length of the CDR3 is 15 residues. V was trimmed by 1 base and J by 3 bases, leaving 12 bases between them. The CDR3 loop is CASSLDFGSYYGYTF. In DNA form, the CDR3 reads TGTGCCAGCAGCTTAGATTTCGGGAGCTACTATGGCTACACCTTC. Using reference TRBV7-9 and TRBJ1-2 for the parts outside the CDR3, the full variable domain is DTGVSQNPRHKITKRGQNVTFRCDPISEHNRLYWYRQTLGQGPEFLTYFQNEAQLEKSRLLSDRFSAERPKGSFSTLEIQRTEQGDSAMYLCASSLDFGSYYGYTFGSGTRLTVV.

The CDR3 nucleotides read TGTGCCAGCAGCCTCCCCGGGGGACTGAGCTCCTATAATTCACCCCTCCACTTT. Its translation is CASSLPGGLSSYNSPLHF. The V gene is TRBV28, the J gene TRBJ1-6, with D perhaps TRBD1 (5 bases). The CDR3 has 18 residues. CDR1 is MDHEN, CDR2 SYDVKM, per germline. Trimming removed 6 bases from V and 0 bases from J, with 18 bases in between. Supplemented by reference TRBV28 and TRBJ1-6, the full variable domain reads DVKVTQSSRYLVKRTGEKVFLECVQDMDHENMFWYRQDPGLGLRLIYFSYDVKMKEKGDIPEGYSVSREKKERFSLILESASTNQTSMYLCASSLPGGLSSYNSPLHFGNGTRLTVT.

For this clone: The sample has other DNA sequences that encode this CDR3 too. The chain combines TRBV18 with TRBJ2-1, with TRBD2 identical over 11 bases. The CDR3 has 16 residues. V shed 0 bases and J 7 bases; nucleotides not matched to a gene: 5. Per germline, CDR1 KGHSH and CDR2 LQKENI. The CDR3 DNA follows: TGTGCCAGCTCACCACCGGGCCTAGCGGGGGGAAATGAGCAGTTCTTC. Translated, it gives CASSPPGLAGGNEQFF.

The V call is TRBV7-2, the J call TRBJ2-3; 7 bases match TRBD2. The CDR3 sequence is 16 residues long. CDR1 is SGHTA, CDR2 FQGNSA, per germline. Trimming removed 5 bases from V and 0 bases from J; junction bases left unmatched: 8. The CDR3 loop is CASSERASGSTDTQYF. CDR3 nucleotide sequence: TGTGCCAGCAGCGAACGGGCTAGCGGTAGCACAGATACGCAGTATTTT.

The DNA of the CDR3 is TGTGCCTGGAACCGAGGCAAGGGGTCTGAAAAACTGTTTTTT. It yields the protein CAWNRGKGSEKLFF. The chain recombines TRBV30 with TRBJ1-4; D is possibly TRBD1 (5 bases). CDR1 is GTSNPN and CDR2 is SVGIG in the germline V gene (reference sequence). Trimming left V 4 bases short and J 7 bases short, with 16 bases between. The CDR3 is 14 amino acids.

J is TRBJ1-4 and V is TRBV19; D is unresolved. Per the germline V gene, CDR1 is LNHDA and CDR2 is SQIVND (reference sequence). The CDR3 sequence is 14 residues long. Trimming shortened V by 4 bases and J by 4 bases, and 10 bases separated the two germline ends. CDR3 sequence (DNA): TGTGCCAGTAGTACAAGAAGCGGTAATGAAAAACTGTTTTTT. It translates to CASSTRSGNEKLFF.

The chain links TRBV19 to TRBJ1-3; TRBD1 is a possible D gene (6 bases). V lost 7 bases, J lost 4 bases, and 17 bases lay in between. The CDR3 is 15 residues long. Germline V gene lookup returns CDR1 LNHDA and CDR2 SQIVND (reference sequence). CDR3 sequence: CASTNRVGGGNTIYF. The CDR3 DNA sequence: TGTGCCAGTACCAACAGGGTAGGAGGCGGAAACACCATATATTTT. The entire variable domain, with the rest obtained from reference TRBV19 and TRBJ1-3, is as follows: DGGITQSPKYLFRKEGQNVTLSCEQNLNHDAMYWYRQDPGQGLRLIYYSQIVNDFQKGDIAEGYSVSREKKESFPLTVTSAQKNPTAFYLCASTNRVGGGNTIYFGEGSWLTVV.

In its sample, this clone was seen once. This chain uses TRBV6-6 with TRBJ1-6; tentatively, D is TRBD1 (5 bases). Trimming removed 4 bases at V and 16 bases at J, with 14 bases between. Germline CDR1 and CDR2: MNHNY and SVGAGI (reference sequence). CDR3 length equals 12 residues. The CDR3 bases are TGTGCCAGCAGTTCCCTGGGGGGTCTACTCCACTTT. This codes for CASSSLGGLLHF.

This chain connects TRBV7-9 to TRBJ2-5, with 8 nucleotides matching TRBD1. J gave up 0 bases and V 3 bases, and 6 bases lay outside the gene matches. Germline V lookup: CDR1 SEHNR, CDR2 FQNEAQ (reference sequence). The CDR3 extends over 16 amino acids. CDR3 amino acids: CASSFTGTGHQETQYF. The CDR3 coding sequence is TGTGCCAGCAGCTTCACCGGGACAGGCCACCAAGAGACCCAGTACTTC.

The V and J genes are TRBV28 and TRBJ1-5; D is possibly TRBD1 (5 bases). Germline-derived CDR1 and CDR2 are MDHEN and SYDVKM. This CDR3 region has 16 residues. V shed 6 bases and J shed 0 bases, with 15 bases lying between them. CDR3 coding DNA: TGTGCCAGCAGGAACGCCGGGGGGTCTAGCAATCAGCCCCAGCATTTT. It is translated as CASRNAGGSSNQPQHF.

V usage is TRBV27 and J usage is TRBJ1-1; perhaps TRBD1 as D (5 bases). V was clipped by 5 bases and J by 0 bases, with 19 bases between them. Germline CDR1 and CDR2: MNHEY and SMNVEV (reference sequence). This CDR3 comprises 17 residues. In nucleotides, the CDR3 is TGTGCCAGCAGTCCACAAACTGGGGCGTTTGTGAACACTGAAGCTTTCTTT. Its protein is CASSPQTGAFVNTEAFF.

This clone was seen only a few times. The chain couples TRBV30 to TRBJ2-7, with 16 bases lining up with TRBD2. The CDR3 contains 15 residues. Germline V gives CDR1 GTSNPN, CDR2 SVGIG (reference sequence). Trimming took 4 bases from V and 5 from J; bases not matched to a gene: 5. CDR3 sequence: CAWKPGLAGGDEQYF. CDR3 in DNA: TGTGCCTGGAAACCGGGACTAGCGGGAGGGGACGAGCAGTACTTC.

This rearrangement joins TRBV19 to TRBJ2-3; 7 bases are shared with TRBD2. The CDR3 covers 16 residues. The trim removed 5 bases at V and 3 bases at J, leaving 11 bases unmatched. In germline, CDR1 is LNHDA, CDR2 SQIVND (reference sequence). The CDR3 sequence is CASSSTPRGSTDTQYF. CDR3 bases: TGTGCCAGTAGTTCAACGCCCCGCGGGAGTACAGATACGCAGTATTTT.

The chain uses TRBV7-2 and TRBJ2-7, with a weak D call TRBD1 (5 bases). This CDR3 is 12 amino acids long. Trimming took 3 bases from V and 7 from J, leaving 10 bases between them. Germline V lookup: CDR1 SGHTA, CDR2 FQGNSA. The CDR3 coding sequence is TGTGCCAGCAGCTTTCCCCCAGGGGAGCAGTACTTC. Translation: CASSFPPGEQYF.

This chain links TRBV30 with TRBJ1-6, with TRBD1 identical over 9 bases. The CDR3 loop spans 18 amino acids. The germline CDR1 and CDR2 sequences are GTSNPN and SVGIG (reference sequence). Trimming cost V 0 bases and J 6 bases; bases outside gene matches: 12. The CDR3 DNA is TGTGCCTGGAGTGTAAATCTTTTGACGGGACAGGGTAATTCACCCCTCCACTTT. Amino acids: CAWSVNLLTGQGNSPLHF.

The chain combines TRBV11-2 with TRBJ1-2; D remains ambiguous. The V gene's germline CDR1 is SGHAT and CDR2 FQNNGV. Trimming pared 4 bases from V and 4 bases from J, leaving 13 bases between. The CDR3 contains 14 residues. Here the CDR3 reads CASSWAGTTYGYTF. CDR3 DNA sequence: TGTGCCAGCAGCTGGGCAGGCACAACCTATGGCTACACCTTC.

V and J are TRBV5-1 and TRBJ2-1, with D tentatively TRBD2 (6 bases). V gave up 1 base and J gave up 9 bases, with 14 bases separating them. Germline V lookup: CDR1 SGHRS, CDR2 YFSETQ. This CDR3 is built from 14 residues. The CDR3 bases are TGCGCCAGCAGCTTGCGGATCCTCGGGAGTGAGCAGTTCTTC. Amino acid sequence: CASSLRILGSEQFF.

This clone has more than one count but fewer than ten. The rearrangement uses TRBV1 and TRBJ2-1; the table's D gene call, TRBD2, was not cross checked with the DNA. TRBV1 is a listed pseudogene. The CDR3 is 15 residues long. CDR3: CTSSPAGGDRNEQFF. DNA of the CDR3: TGCACCAGCAGCCCGGCCGGGGGGGATCGCAATGAGCAGTTCTTC.

The count of this clone is one. J is TRBJ2-3 and V is TRBV10-3; 8 bases align to TRBD2. The CDR3 has 16 residues. The germline V gene has CDR1 ENHRY and CDR2 SYGVKD. The J segment lost 1 base and the V segment lost 0 bases, leaving 3 bases of the junction unmatched. CDR3 nucleotide sequence: TGTGCCATCAGTGAGTCGAGCGGGAGAGGCACAGATACGCAGTATTTT. Translated: CAISESSGRGTDTQYF.

Comment on this clone: One junction end does not reproduce the germline sequence, and a read error may be involved. The chain links TRBV15 to TRBJ2-6; a possible D gene is TRBD1 (5 bases). Germline lookup yields CDR1 LNHNV and CDR2 YYDKDF (reference sequence). The CDR3 runs to 18 residues. CDR3 loop: CATSREEPRVSGANGLTF. Here the CDR3 DNA reads TGTGCCACCAGCAGAGAAGAGCCCAGGGTCTCTGGGGCCAACGGCCTGACTTTC.

A few counts support this clone. V is TRBV11-3 and J is TRBJ2-5; D is possibly TRBD1 (7 bases). Germline V lookup: CDR1 SGHNT, CDR2 YENEEA. This CDR3 region has 14 residues. Trimming took 5 bases from V and 2 from J, leaving 12 bases between them. CDR3 in amino acids: CASSQGGDQETQYF. CDR3 DNA sequence: TGTGCCAGCAGCCAGGGGGGAGATCAAGAGACCCAGTACTTC.

J is TRBJ2-5 and V is TRBV5-1; 7 bases map to TRBD2. Losses at the gene ends were 0 bases for V and 1 base for J; bases not matched to a gene: 6. The V gene's germline CDR1 is SGHRS and CDR2 YFSETQ. The CDR3 is 16 residues long. CDR3 sequence (DNA): TGCGCCAGCAGCTTGGCTAGCGGAGTAGCCCAAGAGACCCAGTACTTC. It encodes CASSLASGVAQETQYF.

This chain uses TRBV7-2 with TRBJ2-7; 7 bases align to TRBD2. Germline values: CDR1 SGHTA, CDR2 FQGNSA. V lost 9 bases, J lost 2 bases, and 10 bases stayed unmatched. The CDR3 runs 14 residues. CDR3 nucleotide sequence: TGTGCCAGTGTCGACGCGGGAGCTCCCTACGAGCAGTACTTC. Its translation: CASVDAGAPYEQYF.

The chain uses TRBV29-1 and TRBJ2-2; perhaps TRBD2 as D (5 bases). From germline, CDR1 is SQVTM and CDR2 ANQGSEA. This CDR3 has 13 residues. Trimming took 7 bases from V and 6 from J, leaving 15 bases between them. CDR3 in amino acids: CSARGFVPGELFF. In nucleotides, the CDR3 is TGCAGCGCCCGGGGTTTTGTTCCCGGGGAGCTGTTTTTT.

The rearrangement joins TRBV19 to TRBJ2-3; 9 nucleotides agree with TRBD2. The CDR3 loop spans 14 amino acids. V shed 5 bases, J shed 4 bases, and the junction held 4 bases outside the gene matches. The germline gives CDR1 LNHDA, CDR2 SQIVND (reference sequence). The CDR3 coding sequence is TGTGCCAGTAGTCCCGGGACTAGCCCAGATACGCAGTATTTT. As protein: CASSPGTSPDTQYF.

This clone appeared a single time. The chain is built from TRBV30 and TRBJ1-1; the D is unclear. This CDR3 comprises 13 residues. V lost 0 bases and J 7 bases, leaving 12 bases between the germline ends. Germline loops: CDR1 GTSNPN, CDR2 SVGIG (reference sequence). CDR3 amino acids: CAWSVLSPSEAFF. CDR3 in DNA: TGTGCCTGGAGTGTACTCTCCCCTAGTGAAGCTTTCTTT.

The chain joins TRBV28 to TRBJ1-1; D perhaps matches TRBD1 (6 bases). In germline, CDR1 is MDHEN, CDR2 SYDVKM. The CDR3 covers 14 residues. V lost 1 base, J lost 7 bases, and 13 bases lay in between. CDR3 region: CASSLSSGTNEAFF. The CDR3, as DNA: TGTGCCAGCAGTTTATCTTCGGGGACAAATGAAGCTTTCTTT.